The T cell receptor (beta chain) described here comes from a study of T cell responses to AZD1222 COVID-19 vaccine. Broader study findings: Donors skewed white British and female; clonal diversity was possibly underestimated. No repertoire was sampled before or during the peak T cell response, only after it.

The method was immunoSEQ multiplex PCR; TCRdb's version includes in-frame clones alone and lacks a portion of them. The sample has more than 90,000 clones, around 89% seen once. The V gene end was trimmed by 6 bases and the J gene end by 4 bases; junction bases not matched to a gene: 7. From germline, CDR1 is MDHEN and CDR2 SYDVKM. The length of the CDR3 is 16 residues. To note about this clone: Its antigen is currently unknown.

This chain links TRBV28 with TRBJ2-1; TRBD2 matches at 12 bases. The TCR comes from an adult who received the AZD1222 COVID-19 vaccine. Sequences were derived from peripheral blood, sampled 28 days after the second AZD1222 dose. The CDR3 coding sequence is TGTGCCAGCAGACGAGGGACTAGCGGGCGTTACAATGAGCAGTTCTTC. Its protein product is CASRRGTSGRYNEQFF.